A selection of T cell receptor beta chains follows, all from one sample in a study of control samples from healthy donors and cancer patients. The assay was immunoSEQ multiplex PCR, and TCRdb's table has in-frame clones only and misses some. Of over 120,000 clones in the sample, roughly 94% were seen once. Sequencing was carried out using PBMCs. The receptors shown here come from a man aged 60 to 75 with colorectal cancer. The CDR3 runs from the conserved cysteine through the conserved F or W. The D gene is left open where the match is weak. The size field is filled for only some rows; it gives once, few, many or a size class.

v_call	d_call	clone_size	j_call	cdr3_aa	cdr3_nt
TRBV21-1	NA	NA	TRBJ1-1	CASSKETAANMNTEAFF	TGTGCCAGCAGCAAAGAAACGGCAGCGAATATGAACACTGAAGCTTTCTTT
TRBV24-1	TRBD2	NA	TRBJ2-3	CATSEGGLDSTDTQYF	TGTGCCACCAGTGAGGGGGGACTAGATAGCACAGATACGCAGTATTTT
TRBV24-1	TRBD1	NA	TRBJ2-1	CATSDPRGFGNEQFF	TGTGCCACCAGTGATCCCAGGGGGTTCGGCAATGAGCAGTTCTTC
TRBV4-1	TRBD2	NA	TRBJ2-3	CASSQASGGVTDTQYF	TGCGCCAGCAGCCAAGCGAGCGGGGGGGTCACAGATACGCAGTATTTT
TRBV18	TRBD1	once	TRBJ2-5	CASSPPTGQGGETQYF	TGTGCCAGCTCACCACCAACCGGACAGGGCGGGGAGACCCAGTACTTC
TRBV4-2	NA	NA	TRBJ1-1	CASSQAAGLAEAFF	TGTGCCAGCAGCCAAGCAGCAGGGCTCGCTGAAGCTTTCTTT
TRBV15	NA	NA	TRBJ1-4	CATSPRRGNEKLFF	TGTGCCACCAGTCCCAGGAGAGGTAATGAAAAACTGTTTTTT
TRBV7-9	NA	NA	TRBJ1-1	CASSRGAGVNTEAFF	TGTGCCAGCAGCCGTGGGGCGGGGGTGAACACTGAAGCTTTCTTT
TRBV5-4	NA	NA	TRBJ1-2	CASSGTGHGYTF	TGTGCCAGCAGCGGCACAGGGCATGGCTACACCTTC
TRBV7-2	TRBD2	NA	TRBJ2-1	CASSSAGGYNEQFF	TGTGCCAGCAGCTCAGCGGGGGGATACAATGAGCAGTTCTTC
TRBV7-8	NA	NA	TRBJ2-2	CASSLSGLLNTGELFF	TGTGCCAGCAGCCTATCCGGGCTCTTGAACACCGGGGAGCTGTTTTTT
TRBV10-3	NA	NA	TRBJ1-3	CAIISQAGNTIYF	TGTGCCATCATCTCACAGGCTGGAAACACCATATATTTT
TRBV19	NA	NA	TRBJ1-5	CASISGGGKEPQHF	TGTGCCAGTATATCCGGGGGCGGTAAGGAGCCCCAGCATTTT
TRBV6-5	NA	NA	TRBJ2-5	CASSTKTQETQYF	TGTGCCAGCAGTACTAAGACCCAAGAGACCCAGTACTTC
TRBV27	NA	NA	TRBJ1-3	CASSLHRGNTIYF	TGTGCCAGCAGTTTACATAGAGGAAACACCATATATTTT
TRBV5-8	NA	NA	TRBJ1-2	CASSLEPRGGYTF	TGTGCCAGCAGCTTGGAACCCCGAGGGGGCTACACCTTC
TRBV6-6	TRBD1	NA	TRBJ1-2	CASSLTGFYGYTF	TGTGCCAGCAGCCTGACAGGGTTCTATGGCTACACCTTC
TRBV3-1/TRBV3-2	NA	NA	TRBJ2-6	CASSQDNRGLSGANVLTF	TGTGCCAGCAGCCAAGATAACAGGGGACTGTCTGGGGCCAACGTCCTGACTTTC
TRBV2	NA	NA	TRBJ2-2	CASSDGRGFTGELFF	TGTGCCAGCAGTGATGGGAGAGGCTTCACCGGGGAGCTGTTTTTT
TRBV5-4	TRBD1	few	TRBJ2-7	CASSFGQGAGEQYF	TGTGCCAGCAGCTTCGGACAGGGGGCCGGCGAGCAGTACTTC
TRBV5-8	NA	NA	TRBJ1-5	CASSFGQGYQPQHF	TGTGCCAGCAGCTTTGGTCAGGGCTATCAGCCCCAGCATTTT
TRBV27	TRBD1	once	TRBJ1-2	CASSFRQGVMERYTF	TGTGCCAGCAGTTTCCGACAGGGGGTGATGGAGCGCTACACCTTC
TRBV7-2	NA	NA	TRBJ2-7	CASSEPISYEQYF	TGTGCCAGCAGCGAGCCTATCTCCTACGAGCAGTACTTC
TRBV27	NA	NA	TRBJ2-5	CASSLLGGTEETQYF	TGTGCCAGCAGTTTGCTTGGGGGGACCGAAGAGACCCAGTACTTC
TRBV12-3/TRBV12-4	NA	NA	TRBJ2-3	CASSYLGTDTQYF	TGTGCCAGCAGTTACCTGGGCACAGATACGCAGTATTTT
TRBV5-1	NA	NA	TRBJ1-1	CASSLEPNLQAEAFF	TGCGCCAGCAGCTTGGAACCTAATTTACAGGCTGAAGCTTTCTTT
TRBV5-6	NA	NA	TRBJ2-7	CASSRPGGAGSYEQYF	TGTGCCAGCAGTCGCCCGGGGGGCGCCGGCTCCTACGAGCAGTACTTC
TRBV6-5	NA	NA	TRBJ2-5	CASSYEGRLQETQYF	TGTGCCAGCAGTTACGAAGGGCGCCTCCAAGAGACCCAGTACTTC
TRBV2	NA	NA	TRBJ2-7	CATASLNEQYF	TGTGCCACTGCGTCTCTGAACGAGCAGTACTTC
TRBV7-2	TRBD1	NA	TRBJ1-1	CASSAWTGIAEAFF	TGTGCCAGCAGCGCCTGGACAGGGATCGCTGAAGCTTTCTTT
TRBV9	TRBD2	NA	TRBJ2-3	CASSVAPAGSKDTQYF	TGTGCCAGCAGCGTAGCGCCAGCGGGGTCCAAGGATACGCAGTATTTT
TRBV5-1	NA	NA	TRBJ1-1	CASSIETPNTEAFF	TGCGCCAGCAGCATCGAGACACCTAACACTGAAGCTTTCTTT
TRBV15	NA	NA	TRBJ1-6	CATSTKRGGNSPLHF	TGTGCCACCAGCACCAAACGGGGGGGAAATTCACCCCTCCACTTT
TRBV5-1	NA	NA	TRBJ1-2	CASSFGPPEGYTF	TGCGCCAGCAGCTTCGGCCCCCCCGAGGGCTACACCTTC
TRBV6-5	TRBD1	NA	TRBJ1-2	CASSYLTGGVGYTF	TGTGCCAGCAGTTACCTGACAGGGGGCGTTGGCTACACCTTC
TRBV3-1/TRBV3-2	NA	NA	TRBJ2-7	CASSQDQGPSGQYF	TGTGCCAGCAGCCAAGATCAGGGTCCCTCGGGGCAGTACTTC
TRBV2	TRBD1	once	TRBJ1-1	CASSAGQEGAEAFF	TGTGCCAGCAGTGCCGGACAGGAGGGAGCTGAAGCTTTCTTT
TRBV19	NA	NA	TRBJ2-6	CASSMSAVFSGANVLTF	TGTGCCAGTAGTATGTCGGCGGTATTCTCTGGGGCCAACGTCCTGACTTTC
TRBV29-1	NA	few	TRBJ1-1	CSVEGNTEAFF	TGCAGCGTTGAGGGGAACACTGAAGCTTTCTTT
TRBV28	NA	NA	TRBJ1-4	CASSSPRGATNEKLFF	TGTGCCAGCAGTTCCCCCCGCGGGGCAACTAATGAAAAACTGTTTTTT
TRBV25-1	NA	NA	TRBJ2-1	CASSRQGPYNEQFF	TGTGCCAGCAGTCGGCAGGGGCCCTACAATGAGCAGTTCTTC
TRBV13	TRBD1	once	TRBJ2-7	CASSLSSWQGVSYEQYF	TGTGCCAGCAGCTTATCCTCGTGGCAGGGGGTCTCCTACGAGCAGTACTTC
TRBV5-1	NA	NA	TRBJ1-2	CASSFIGYPNYGYTF	TGCGCCAGCAGCTTTATAGGGTACCCAAACTATGGCTACACCTTC
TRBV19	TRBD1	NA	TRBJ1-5	CASSNGWGQGNQPQHF	TGTGCCAGTAGTAACGGCTGGGGACAGGGTAATCAGCCCCAGCATTTT
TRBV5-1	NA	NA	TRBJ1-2	CASSLEAGPYGYTF	TGCGCCAGCAGCTTGGAAGCAGGGCCCTATGGCTACACCTTC
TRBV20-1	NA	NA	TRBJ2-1	CSANRGGEQFF	TGCAGTGCTAATCGGGGTGGCGAGCAGTTCTTC
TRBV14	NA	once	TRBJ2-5	CASSQQETQYF	TGTGCCAGCAGCCAACAAGAGACCCAGTACTTC
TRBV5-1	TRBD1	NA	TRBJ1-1	CASSLDYGTGDTEAFF	TGCGCCAGCAGCTTGGATTACGGGACAGGGGACACTGAAGCTTTCTTT
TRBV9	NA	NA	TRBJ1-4	CASSVQPVGTNEKLFF	TGTGCCAGCAGCGTACAGCCCGTGGGGACTAATGAAAAACTGTTTTTT
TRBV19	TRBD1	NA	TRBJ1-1	CASSNLGQGANTEAFF	TGTGCCAGTAGTAACTTGGGACAGGGGGCGAACACTGAAGCTTTCTTT
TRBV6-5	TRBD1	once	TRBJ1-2	CASRPPGQMGGYTF	TGTGCCAGCAGGCCCCCGGGACAGATGGGCGGCTACACCTTC
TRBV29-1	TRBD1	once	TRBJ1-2	CSVVESGQNYGYTF	TGCAGCGTTGTCGAATCGGGACAGAACTATGGCTACACCTTC
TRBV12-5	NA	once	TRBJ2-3	CASGLVWSESSTDTQYF	TGTGCTAGTGGTTTGGTGTGGAGCGAGTCTAGCACAGATACGCAGTATTTT